This T cell receptor beta chain is from a study of blood T cell repertoires in COVID-19. Looking at the study overall: The United States, Italy and Spain were the sources of the acute and convalescent COVID-19 samples. Sources were T cells, B-cell-depleted T cells, or PBMCs; the material itself was cDNA or gDNA.

The trim removed 5 bases at V and 1 base at J, leaving 10 bases unmatched. Germline V gene sequence: CDR1 LNHDA, CDR2 SQIVND (reference sequence). This CDR3 is built from 16 residues. Original data processing: Nucleated cell counts were estimated from reference gene primer amplification. TCRdb keeps only in-frame clones here, not all; method: immunoSEQ multiplex PCR. V and J calls and clone size follow that table, whereas D and trimming were derived from the DNA. The table records approximately 350,000 clones, 91% of them present only once. The chain employs TRBV19 and TRBJ2-7; 8 bases line up with TRBD1. Sequencing used peripheral blood. This TCR derives from a young woman who had recovered from COVID-19. Here the CDR3 DNA reads TGTGCCAGTAGTTCCCTGGACAGGGTAGGATCCTACGAGCAGTACGTC. Translating gives CASSSLDRVGSYEQYV.